This T cell receptor beta chain originates from a study of blood T cell repertoires in COVID-19. Across the whole study: COVID-19 samples collected from the United States, Italy and Spain covered acute and convalescent phases.

Trimming stripped 0 bases from V and 2 bases from J, with 11 bases between. This CDR3 comprises 15 residues. The germline CDR1 and CDR2 sequences are KGHSH and LQKENI. Data came from immunoSEQ multiplex PCR; TCRdb stores just in-frame clones and leaves some out. Seen here are about 75,000 clones, 88% observed once, and the top ten hold about 21%. The sample comprised peripheral blood. The TCR was taken from a human donor in a cohort sampled during active COVID-19. The V gene is TRBV18, the J gene TRBJ2-7; D is unclear. The CDR3: CASSPPDGPPYEQYF. The CDR3 coding sequence is TGTGCCAGCTCACCACCGGATGGGCCCCCCTACGAGCAGTACTTC.